This TCR beta chain was sequenced for a study of regulatory T cells in long-lasting Graves disease. Time point of the sample: persistent/refractory GD, antithyroid drugs over 5 years with positive TRAb. PBMC RNA served as the TCR library source. The CDR3 covers 18 residues. Germline V gene data show CDR1 as MNHEY and CDR2 as SVGEGT. The V gene end was trimmed by 6 bases and the J gene end by 4 bases; junction bases not matched to a gene: 16. Construction of TCR beta libraries relied on iRepertoire HTBI primers and on Arm-PCR targeting CDR3 regions. Each CDR3 protein gets one entry after TCRdb re-called the multiplex PCR reads with MiXCR. The sample records around 510,000 distinct CDR3 sequences, more than 20% being singletons.

This sequence was found in a female donor with Graves disease. The material was peripheral blood mononuclear cells (PBMCs), obtained when the disease was refractory, from a patient treated with antithyroid drugs. The chain links TRBV6-2 or TRBV6-3 to TRBJ2-2; 8 nucleotides match TRBD2. The CDR3 is CASSLVSSGPSSTGELFF. The DNA for the CDR3 is TGTGCCAGCAGCTTAGTTTCTAGCGGGCCTTCGAGCACCGGGGAGCTGTTTTTT.